The next 12 T cell receptor beta chains were all read from a single sample in a study of OX40 agonist ivuxolimab in advanced cancers. The method was immunoSEQ multiplex PCR; TCRdb's version includes in-frame clones alone and lacks a portion of them. The sample holds roughly 46,000 clones, approximately 89% seen once. Specimen: CD4+ or CD8+ T cells sorted from blood, collected in a trial of the OX40 agonist ivuxolimab. The receptors were sampled from an adult with an advanced solid tumor such as melanoma, head and neck, liver or kidney cancer.

This clone was recorded a few times. The chain has TRBV4-1 and TRBJ2-1, with D maybe TRBD2 (6 bases). Per germline, CDR1 MGHRA and CDR2 YSYEKL. The CDR3 contains 15 residues. V gave up 1 base and J gave up 8 bases, with 15 bases separating them. DNA of the CDR3: TGCGCCAGCAGCCAAGGCCAGGGAGGTAGCGATGAGCAGTTCTTC. Encoded protein: CASSQGQGGSDEQFF.

This clone was recorded once. The rearrangement links TRBV9 to TRBJ2-1; a weak D match, TRBD2 (6 bases). The germline V and J ends were trimmed by 0 bases and 7 bases, with 14 bases remaining between them. The CDR3 is 15 residues long. CDR1 SGDLS and CDR2 YYNGEE come from the germline V gene. CDR3 sequence reads: CASSVVSGASNEQFF. The CDR3 nucleotides are TGTGCCAGCAGCGTAGTTTCGGGAGCTTCGAATGAGCAGTTCTTC.

The chain has TRBV7-6 and TRBJ2-6; 11 bases fit TRBD2. This CDR3 contains 18 residues. Germline trimming cut 2 bases from V and 2 bases from J; bases unmatched to any gene: 5. CDR1 is SGHVS, CDR2 FNYEAQ, per germline. The CDR3 loop reads CASSLTLAGGPGANVLTF. The DNA of the CDR3 is TGTGCCAGCAGCTTAACCTTAGCGGGAGGGCCTGGGGCCAACGTCCTGACTTTC.

This clone has just one count. This chain joins TRBV10-3 and TRBJ2-6; D might be TRBD1 (6 bases). The CDR3 totals 19 residues. V gave up 0 bases and J gave up 0 bases, with 15 bases separating them. Germline V gives CDR1 ENHRY, CDR2 SYGVKD. The CDR3 coding sequence is TGTGCCATCAGTGAGTCATCCAGGACAGCCTTCTCTGGGGCCAACGTCCTGACTTTC. Protein sequence: CAISESSRTAFSGANVLTF.

V gene TRBV13 combines with J gene TRBJ1-2; weak D call: TRBD1 (5 bases). V gave up 4 bases and J gave up 4 bases, with 13 bases separating them. The CDR3 loop spans 14 amino acids. Germline values: CDR1 PRHDT, CDR2 FYEKMQ (reference sequence). The DNA for the CDR3 is TGTGCCAGCAGCTACGGAGACAGCGCCTATGGCTACACCTTC. Its protein is CASSYGDSAYGYTF.

The chain uses TRBV27 and TRBJ1-5; 8 bases agree with TRBD1. The CDR3 is made up of 14 amino acids. Losses at the gene ends were 5 bases for V and 7 bases for J; bases not matched to a gene: 7. CDR1 and CDR2 (germline): MNHEY, SMNVEV (reference sequence). CDR3 amino acids: CASSPGQGGQPQHF. The CDR3 DNA sequence: TGTGCCAGCAGTCCCGGACAGGGTGGCCAGCCCCAGCATTTT.

The rearrangement links TRBV12-5 to TRBJ2-1, with D unresolved. The CDR3 runs to 11 residues. Trimming left V 2 bases short and J 6 bases short, with 2 bases between. Germline CDR1 reads LGHNT; CDR2 reads FRNRAP. The CDR3 sequence: CASGLSNEQFF. The DNA of the CDR3 is TGTGCTAGTGGTTTGTCCAATGAGCAGTTCTTC.

V and J are TRBV5-1 and TRBJ2-7; D may correspond to TRBD1 or TRBD2 (5 bases each). CDR3 length: 14 residues. Germline CDR1 reads SGHRS; CDR2 reads YFSETQ. The V and J ends lost 0 bases and 7 bases respectively, with 14 bases between them. As DNA, the CDR3 is TGCGCCAGCAGCTTGGCGAGTGGGGGTTGGGAGCAGTACTTC. This gives the protein CASSLASGGWEQYF.

There are a few counts of this clone. The chain is built from TRBV19 and TRBJ2-2; possibly TRBD1 for D (6 bases). V lost 2 bases to trimming and J lost 7 bases, with 8 bases between them. Germline CDR1 is LNHDA and CDR2 is SQIVND (reference sequence). This CDR3 is built from 13 residues. The DNA for the CDR3 is TGTGCCAGTAGTATAAGGGGGAGCGGGGAGCTGTTTTTT. The encoded protein is CASSIRGSGELFF.

This clone was recorded only once. The rearrangement uses TRBV19 and TRBJ1-1; tentatively, D is TRBD1 (5 bases). This CDR3 spans 13 amino acids. V was cut by 5 bases and J by 4 bases, with 11 bases left in between. Germline V CDR1 and CDR2: LNHDA, SQIVND (reference sequence). CDR3 nucleotides: TGTGCCAGTAGTTGGGGGTTGGGCACTGAAGCTTTCTTT. It encodes CASSWGLGTEAFF.

This chain connects TRBV7-2 to TRBJ1-2; TRBD1 aligns across 12 bases. The V segment lost 2 bases and the J segment 7 bases; nucleotides outside the gene matches: 8. The CDR3 spans 16 residues. The germline gives CDR1 SGHTA, CDR2 FQGNSA. CDR3 bases: TGTGCCAGCAGCTTATTTGGGGGACAGGGGGCTATTGGCTACACCTTC. Translated: CASSLFGGQGAIGYTF.

The J gene is TRBJ2-7, the V gene TRBV4-3; 7 bases are shared with TRBD2. Germline-derived CDR1 and CDR2 are LGHNA and YSLEER. The CDR3 is 15 residues long. The trim removed 0 bases at V and 2 bases at J, leaving 4 bases unmatched. The DNA for the CDR3 is TGCGCCAGCAGCCAAGATCGCAGCGGGGCCTACGAGCAGTACTTC. Protein sequence: CASSQDRSGAYEQYF.